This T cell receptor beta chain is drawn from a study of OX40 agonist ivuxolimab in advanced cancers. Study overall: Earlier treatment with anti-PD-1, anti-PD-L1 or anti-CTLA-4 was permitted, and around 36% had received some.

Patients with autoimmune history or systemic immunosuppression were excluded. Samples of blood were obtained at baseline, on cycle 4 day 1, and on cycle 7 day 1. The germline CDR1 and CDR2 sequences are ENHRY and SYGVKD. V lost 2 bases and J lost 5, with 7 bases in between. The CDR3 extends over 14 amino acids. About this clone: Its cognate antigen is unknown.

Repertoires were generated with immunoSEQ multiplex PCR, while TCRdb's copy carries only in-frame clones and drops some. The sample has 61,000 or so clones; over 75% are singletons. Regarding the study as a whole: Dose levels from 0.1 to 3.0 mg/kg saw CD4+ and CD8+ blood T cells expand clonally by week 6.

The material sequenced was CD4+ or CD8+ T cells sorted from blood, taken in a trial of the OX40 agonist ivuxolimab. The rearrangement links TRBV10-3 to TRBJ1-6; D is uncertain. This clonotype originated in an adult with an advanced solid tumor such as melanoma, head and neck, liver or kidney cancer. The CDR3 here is CAISEAVNNSPLHF. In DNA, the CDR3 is TGTGCCATCAGTGAGGCGGTCAATAATTCACCCCTCCACTTT.